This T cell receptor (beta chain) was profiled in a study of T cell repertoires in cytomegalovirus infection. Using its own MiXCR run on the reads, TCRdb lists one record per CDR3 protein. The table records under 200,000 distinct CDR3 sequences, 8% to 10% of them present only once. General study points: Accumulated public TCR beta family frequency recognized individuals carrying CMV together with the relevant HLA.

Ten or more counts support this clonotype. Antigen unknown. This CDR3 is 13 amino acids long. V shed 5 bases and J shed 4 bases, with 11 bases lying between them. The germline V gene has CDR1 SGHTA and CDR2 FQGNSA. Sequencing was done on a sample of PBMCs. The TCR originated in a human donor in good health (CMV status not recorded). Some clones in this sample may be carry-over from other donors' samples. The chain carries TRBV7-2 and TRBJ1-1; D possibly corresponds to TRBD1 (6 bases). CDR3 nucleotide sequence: TGTGCCAGCAGCACCACAGGGCGCACTGAAGCTTTCTTT. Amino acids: CASSTTGRTEAFF.